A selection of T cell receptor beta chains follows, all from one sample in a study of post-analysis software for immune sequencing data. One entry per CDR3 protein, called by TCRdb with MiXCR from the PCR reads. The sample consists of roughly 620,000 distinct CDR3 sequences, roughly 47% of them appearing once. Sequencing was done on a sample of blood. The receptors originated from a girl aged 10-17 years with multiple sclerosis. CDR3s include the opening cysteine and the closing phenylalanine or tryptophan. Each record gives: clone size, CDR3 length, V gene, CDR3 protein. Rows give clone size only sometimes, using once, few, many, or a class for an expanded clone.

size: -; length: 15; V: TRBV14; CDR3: CASSPITGSINIQYF
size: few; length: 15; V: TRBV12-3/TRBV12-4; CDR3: CASSFGGGTGNEQYF
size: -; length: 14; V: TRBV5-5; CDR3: CASSVGPQNGELFF
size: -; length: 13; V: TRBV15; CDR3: CATSRASGGGYTF
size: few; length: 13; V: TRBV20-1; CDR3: CSAGAGTAYGYTF
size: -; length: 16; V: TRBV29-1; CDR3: CSVAVGGGSSYNEQFF
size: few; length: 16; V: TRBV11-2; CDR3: CASSLLSGRGANVLTF
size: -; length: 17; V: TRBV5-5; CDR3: CASSLAVGIGLFGPQHF
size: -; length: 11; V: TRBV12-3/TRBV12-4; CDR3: CASQTGYGYTF
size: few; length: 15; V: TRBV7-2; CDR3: CASRRGLSSYNEQFF
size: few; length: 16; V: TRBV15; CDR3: CATSGDNAYSNQPQHF
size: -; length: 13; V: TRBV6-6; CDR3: CASNQLRAYEQYF
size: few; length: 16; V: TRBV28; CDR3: CASVRNSGTGGNEQYF
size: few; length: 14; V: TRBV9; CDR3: CASSGPGEYNEQFF
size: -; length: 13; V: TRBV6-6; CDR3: CASSYSIRAEAFF
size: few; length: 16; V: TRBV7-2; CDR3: CASSQGRRDSYNEQFF
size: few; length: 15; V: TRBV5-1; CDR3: CASSTGTGRAYEQYF
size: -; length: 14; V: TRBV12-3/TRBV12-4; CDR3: CASTASGPTDTQYF
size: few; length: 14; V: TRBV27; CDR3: CANSPWTEPYEQYF
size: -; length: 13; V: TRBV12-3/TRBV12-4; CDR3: CASSSDPSQEQFF
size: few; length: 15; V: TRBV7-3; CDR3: CASSLTSLGGDTQYF
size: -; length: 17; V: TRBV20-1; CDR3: CSAMVLSGSGNKETQYF
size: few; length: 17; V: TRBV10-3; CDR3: CAISAGPQSSGANVLTF
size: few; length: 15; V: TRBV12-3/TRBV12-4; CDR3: CASSLARGNFYDYTF
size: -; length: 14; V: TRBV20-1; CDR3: CSASGGGASDEQFF
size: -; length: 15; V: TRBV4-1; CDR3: CASSSQGANTGELFF